This is a list of T cell receptor beta chains from one sample in a study of T-cell reconstitution after alpha-beta-depleted transplantation in children. Via MiXCR, TCRdb re-called the PCR reads, giving one row per CDR3 protein. The repertoire holds around 680,000 distinct CDR3 sequences, around a sixth seen once, with 1.1% in the top ten. The specimen was PBMCs from the stem cell graft donor, collected from the stem cell graft. The receptors stem from a human donor who donated a stem cell graft to a child with acute myeloid leukemia. The CDR3 runs from the conserved cysteine through the conserved F or W. The D gene is left open where the match is weak. The listing skips clone size in some rows; elsewhere it reads once, few, many or a size class.

J gene,clone size,D gene,CDR3 length,V gene,CDR3 protein,CDR3 DNA
TRBJ2-2,.,TRBD1,13,TRBV7-6,CASIGTGPGELFF,TGTGCCAGCATCGGGACAGGGCCCGGGGAGCTGTTTTTT
TRBJ1-1,many,.,16,TRBV4-1,CASSQGRAKGNTEAFF,TGCGCCAGCAGCCAAGGACGGGCGAAAGGGAACACTGAAGCTTTCTTT
TRBJ2-3,many,TRBD2,13,TRBV7-2,CASSSGGGDTQYF,TGTGCCAGCAGCTCCGGGGGGGGAGATACGCAGTATTTT
TRBJ1-5,few,.,16,TRBV5-5,CASSALGRVRNQPQHF,TGTGCCAGCAGCGCCTTGGGCAGGGTACGCAATCAGCCCCAGCATTTT
TRBJ1-6,once,TRBD1,15,TRBV20-1,CSARGDRGANSPLHF,TGCAGTGCTAGAGGGGACAGGGGAGCTAATTCACCCCTCCACTTT
TRBJ1-1,many,.,12,TRBV20-1,CSACSAGTEAFF,TGCAGTGCCTGCTCGGCTGGCACTGAAGCTTTCTTT
TRBJ1-1,many,.,10,TRBV20-1,CSARDKTAFF,TGCAGTGCTAGAGACAAAACAGCTTTCTTT
TRBJ1-6,many,.,16,TRBV6-5,CASSSDVRSYNSPLHF,TGTGCCAGCAGCTCGGACGTCCGCTCCTATAATTCACCCCTCCACTTT
TRBJ2-7,few,TRBD2,16,TRBV5-1,CASSLGLPGLGYEQYF,TGCGCCAGCAGCTTGGGACTACCGGGACTAGGCTACGAGCAGTACTTC
TRBJ1-5,few,.,14,TRBV20-1,CSASPQGIGQPQHF,TGCAGTGCTAGCCCCCAGGGGATAGGTCAGCCCCAGCATTTT
TRBJ2-7,.,.,14,TRBV7-2,CASSPDRYSYEQYF,TGTGCCAGCAGCCCCGACAGGTACTCCTACGAGCAGTACTTC
TRBJ2-4,many,.,11,TRBV24-1,CATSRNNIQYF,TGTGCCACCAGTAGAAATAACATTCAGTACTTC
TRBJ1-1,many,.,15,TRBV5-1,CASSLGSGLNTEAFF,TGCGCCAGCAGCCTGGGGTCCGGGCTGAACACTGAAGCTTTCTTT
TRBJ2-3,many,.,15,TRBV20-1,CSARRGGSFTDTQYF,TGCAGTGCTAGGCGAGGGGGTTCCTTCACAGATACGCAGTATTTT
TRBJ2-7,.,TRBD1,14,TRBV29-1,CSVAETGDGYEQYF,TGCAGCGTTGCTGAGACAGGGGATGGTTACGAGCAGTACTTC
TRBJ2-4,.,.,14,TRBV21-1,CASSRVRVKNIQYF,TGTGCCAGCAGCCGGGTTAGGGTCAAAAACATTCAGTACTTC
TRBJ1-6,.,TRBD1,14,TRBV7-9,CASSTGQGNSPLHF,TGTGCCAGCAGCACGGGACAGGGCAATTCACCCCTCCACTTT
TRBJ2-5,.,.,14,TRBV29-1,CSVEDLGVGETQYF,TGCAGCGTTGAAGATCTCGGGGTAGGAGAGACCCAGTACTTC
TRBJ2-2,many,.,14,TRBV6-5,CASSYAQVTGELFF,TGTGCCAGCAGTTACGCACAAGTCACCGGGGAGCTGTTTTTT
TRBJ1-1,many,.,13,TRBV5-6,CASSPSMNTEAFF,TGTGCCAGCAGCCCGTCGATGAACACTGAAGCTTTCTTT
TRBJ2-1,many,.,12,TRBV7-8,CASSDRTNEQFF,TGTGCCAGCAGCGATCGAACCAATGAGCAGTTCTTC
TRBJ2-7,.,.,15,TRBV4-1,CASSSPGHLFYEQYF,TGCGCCAGCAGCTCTCCGGGACACTTATTCTACGAGCAGTACTTC
TRBJ2-2,many,.,13,TRBV29-1,CSVFRGYTGELFF,TGCAGCGTTTTCAGGGGTTACACCGGGGAGCTGTTTTTT
TRBJ2-7,few,.,16,TRBV12-3/TRBV12-4,CASSPVGGDFSYEQYF,TGTGCCAGCAGTCCCGTTGGGGGCGACTTCAGCTACGAGCAGTACTTC
TRBJ1-1,.,.,15,TRBV5-1,CASSWVGQMNTEAFF,TGCGCCAGCAGCTGGGTAGGACAGATGAACACTGAAGCTTTCTTT
TRBJ1-6,many,.,13,TRBV27,CASSFGYNSPLHF,TGTGCCAGCAGTTTTGGGTATAATTCACCCCTCCACTTT
TRBJ2-2,.,.,18,TRBV7-2,CASSLRLAGAGGTGELFF,TGTGCCAGCAGCTTAAGGCTAGCGGGTGCAGGGGGCACCGGGGAGCTGTTTTTT
TRBJ1-6,.,.,14,TRBV4-1,CASSLDKTESPLHF,TGCGCCAGCAGCCTGGACAAAACAGAATCACCCCTCCACTTT
TRBJ2-5,.,.,17,TRBV5-1,CASSLPQRGNRQETQYF,TGCGCCAGCAGCTTGCCGCAAAGGGGGAATCGGCAAGAGACCCAGTACTTC
TRBJ2-1,.,TRBD2,16,TRBV10-3,CAISGGSGGLYNEQFF,TGTGCCATCAGTGGGGGTAGCGGGGGCCTCTACAATGAGCAGTTCTTC
TRBJ1-2,.,TRBD1,13,TRBV27,CASSLRGLPTYTF,TGTGCCAGCAGTCTCAGGGGGCTCCCAACCTACACCTTC
TRBJ2-3,.,.,14,TRBV7-9,CASSLVLGGDTQYF,TGTGCCAGCAGCTTAGTCCTCGGGGGAGATACGCAGTATTTT
TRBJ1-1,many,TRBD1,13,TRBV12-3/TRBV12-4,CATGQGPNTEAFF,TGTGCCACAGGACAGGGGCCGAACACTGAAGCTTTCTTT
TRBJ1-1,.,.,15,TRBV5-1,CASSFAGYGNTEAFF,TGCGCCAGCAGCTTTGCAGGGTATGGGAACACTGAAGCTTTCTTT
TRBJ2-3,many,.,12,TRBV29-1,CSVDYEMDTQYF,TGCAGCGTTGACTACGAAATGGATACGCAGTATTTT
TRBJ2-1,many,TRBD1,13,TRBV20-1,CSALGTGDLEQFF,TGCAGTGCCCTTGGGACAGGGGATCTTGAGCAGTTCTTC
TRBJ1-1,many,.,15,TRBV20-1,CSARRAQDLNTEAFF,TGCAGTGCCCGAAGAGCTCAGGATTTGAACACTGAAGCTTTCTTT
TRBJ2-1,few,.,12,TRBV24-1,CATSDSRSAPFF,TGTGCCACCAGTGATTCTCGGAGCGCCCCGTTCTTC
TRBJ2-7,.,TRBD2,13,TRBV20-1,CSASLAGTYEQYF,TGCAGTGCTTCACTAGCGGGGACCTACGAGCAGTACTTC
TRBJ2-1,.,.,16,TRBV4-1,CASSLGSRVWDNEQFF,TGCGCCAGCAGCCTAGGGAGCAGGGTGTGGGACAATGAGCAGTTCTTC
TRBJ2-1,many,TRBD1,15,TRBV29-1,CSAERVGQGHNEQFF,TGCAGCGCTGAAAGAGTGGGACAGGGCCACAATGAGCAGTTCTTC
TRBJ1-1,many,.,14,TRBV20-1,CSAPDPQGNTEAFF,TGCAGTGCCCCCGACCCCCAGGGGAACACTGAAGCTTTCTTT
TRBJ2-2,few,TRBD2,16,TRBV7-2,CASSLKGLVTTGELFF,TGTGCCAGCAGCTTAAAGGGACTAGTGACTACCGGGGAGCTGTTTTTT
TRBJ2-1,few,.,11,TRBV27,CATLTPNEQFF,TGTGCCACCCTGACTCCGAATGAGCAGTTCTTC
TRBJ2-1,few,.,16,TRBV20-1,CSARPRGGADYNEQFF,TGCAGTGCTAGACCAAGGGGGGGGGCGGACTACAATGAGCAGTTCTTC
TRBJ1-2,many,.,17,TRBV27,CASSLPRGSTSNYGYTF,TGTGCCAGCAGTTTACCCCGGGGTTCAACTAGCAACTATGGCTACACCTTC
TRBJ2-7,many,.,15,TRBV9,CASSAKDGYSYEQYF,TGTGCCAGCAGCGCGAAGGACGGATACTCCTACGAGCAGTACTTC
TRBJ1-6,few,.,13,TRBV7-9,CASSVVPDSPLHF,TGTGCCAGCAGCGTAGTCCCCGATTCACCCCTCCACTTT
TRBJ2-5,few,.,11,TRBV20-1,CSAIGPETQYF,TGCAGTGCTATAGGCCCGGAGACCCAGTACTTC
TRBJ2-2,.,.,14,TRBV5-5,CASSAGIGTGDLFF,TGTGCCAGCAGCGCCGGGATCGGGACCGGGGACCTGTTTTTT
TRBJ1-1,many,TRBD1,13,TRBV20-1,CSAKIETGGEAFF,TGCAGTGCTAAGATAGAGACAGGGGGTGAAGCTTTCTTT
TRBJ1-5,many,TRBD1,13,TRBV20-1,CSAAGTGFQPQHF,TGCAGTGCTGCCGGGACAGGGTTTCAGCCCCAGCATTTT
TRBJ2-3,few,.,12,TRBV5-1,CASNRDTDTQYF,TGCGCCAGCAACCGGGACACCGATACGCAGTATTTT